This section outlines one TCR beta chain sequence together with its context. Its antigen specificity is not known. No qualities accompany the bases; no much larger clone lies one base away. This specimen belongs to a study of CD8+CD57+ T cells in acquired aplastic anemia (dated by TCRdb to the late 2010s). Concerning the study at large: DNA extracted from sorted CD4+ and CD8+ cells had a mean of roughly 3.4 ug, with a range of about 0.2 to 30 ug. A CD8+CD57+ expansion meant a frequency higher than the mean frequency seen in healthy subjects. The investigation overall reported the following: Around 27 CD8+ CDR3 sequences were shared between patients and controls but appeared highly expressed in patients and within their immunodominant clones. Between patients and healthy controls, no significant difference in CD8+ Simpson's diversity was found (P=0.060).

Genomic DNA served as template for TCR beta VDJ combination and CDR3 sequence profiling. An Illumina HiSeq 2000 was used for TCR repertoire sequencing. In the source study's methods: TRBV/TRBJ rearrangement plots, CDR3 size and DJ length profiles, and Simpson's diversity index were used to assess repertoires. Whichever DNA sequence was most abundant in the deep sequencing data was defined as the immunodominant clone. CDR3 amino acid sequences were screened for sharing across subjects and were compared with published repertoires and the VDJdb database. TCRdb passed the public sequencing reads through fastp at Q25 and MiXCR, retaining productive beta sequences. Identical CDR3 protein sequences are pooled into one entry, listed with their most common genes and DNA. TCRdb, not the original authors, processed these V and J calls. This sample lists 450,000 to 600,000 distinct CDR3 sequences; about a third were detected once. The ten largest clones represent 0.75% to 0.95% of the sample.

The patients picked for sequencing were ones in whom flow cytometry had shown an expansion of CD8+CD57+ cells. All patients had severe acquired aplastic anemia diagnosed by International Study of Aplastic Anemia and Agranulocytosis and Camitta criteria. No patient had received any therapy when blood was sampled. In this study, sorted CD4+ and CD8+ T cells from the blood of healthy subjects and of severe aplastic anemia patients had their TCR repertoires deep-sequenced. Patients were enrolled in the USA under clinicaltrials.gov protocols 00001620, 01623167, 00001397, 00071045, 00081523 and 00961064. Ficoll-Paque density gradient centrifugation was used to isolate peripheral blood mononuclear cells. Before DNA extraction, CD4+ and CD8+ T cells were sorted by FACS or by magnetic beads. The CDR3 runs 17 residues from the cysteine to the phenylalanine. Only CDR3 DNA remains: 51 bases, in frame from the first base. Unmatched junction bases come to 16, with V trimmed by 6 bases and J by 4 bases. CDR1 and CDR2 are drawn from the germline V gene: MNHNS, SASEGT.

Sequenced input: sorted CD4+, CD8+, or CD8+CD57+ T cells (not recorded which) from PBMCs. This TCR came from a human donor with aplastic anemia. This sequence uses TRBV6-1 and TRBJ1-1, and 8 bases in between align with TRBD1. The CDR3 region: CASSLGKDRGWGTEAFF. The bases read TGTGCCAGCAGCTTAGGCAAAGACAGGGGTTGGGGCACTGAAGCTTTCTTT.